These T cell receptor beta chains were read from a single sample in a study of patients and donors after allogeneic stem cell transplantation. In TCRdb, the RT-PCR reads were re-called with MiXCR into one record per CDR3 protein. Altogether about 160,000 distinct CDR3 sequences are present, approximately 24% being singletons, with the ten largest covering more than 25%. Material: blood, either unsorted or a sorted T cell fraction (not recorded which). The receptor set was obtained from a human donor who was either an allogeneic HSCT recipient or a stem cell or donor lymphocyte infusion donor (not recorded which). It is not recorded whose cells these are; they may come from a transplant donor. Each CDR3 is given with its conserved first and last residue. The D gene is left open where the match is weak. Rows may omit the clone size; those that give it use once, few, many or a size class.

j_gene: TRBJ1-2; d_gene: NA; abundance: NA; v_gene: TRBV12-3/TRBV12-4; CDR3aa: CASSLLRDFGYTF; CDR3nt: TGTGCCAGCAGCTTGCTCAGGGATTTCGGCTACACCTTC
j_gene: TRBJ2-7; d_gene: NA; abundance: few; v_gene: TRBV12-3/TRBV12-4; CDR3aa: CASSLKGRGEPYEQYF; CDR3nt: TGTGCCAGCAGTTTGAAGGGGAGGGGGGAACCCTACGAGCAGTACTTC
j_gene: TRBJ1-1; d_gene: TRBD1; abundance: NA; v_gene: TRBV14; CDR3aa: CASSPFDRANTEAFF; CDR3nt: TGTGCCAGCAGCCCTTTCGACAGGGCAAACACTGAAGCTTTCTTT
j_gene: TRBJ2-1; d_gene: TRBD1; abundance: NA; v_gene: TRBV29-1; CDR3aa: CSVDRRGLQNEQFF; CDR3nt: TGCAGCGTTGATCGCAGGGGGTTACAGAATGAGCAGTTCTTC
j_gene: TRBJ1-6; d_gene: TRBD1; abundance: few; v_gene: TRBV25-1; CDR3aa: CASSELRDRGSSLHF; CDR3nt: TGTGCCAGCAGTGAACTCCGGGACAGGGGTTCATCCCTCCACTTT
j_gene: TRBJ2-2; d_gene: NA; abundance: few; v_gene: TRBV29-1; CDR3aa: CSVVPVGNGELFF; CDR3nt: TGCAGCGTTGTCCCGGTGGGGAACGGGGAGCTGTTTTTT
j_gene: TRBJ2-7; d_gene: NA; abundance: few; v_gene: TRBV15; CDR3aa: CATSNLRDYEQYF; CDR3nt: TGTGCCACCAGCAACCTAAGGGACTACGAGCAGTACTTC
j_gene: TRBJ2-7; d_gene: TRBD2; abundance: NA; v_gene: TRBV7-6; CDR3aa: CASSASLAYGRNEQYF; CDR3nt: TGTGCCAGCAGCGCCTCCCTTGCTTACGGGAGGAACGAGCAGTACTTC
j_gene: TRBJ2-7; d_gene: TRBD1; abundance: once; v_gene: TRBV7-9; CDR3aa: CASSAQQPPGQGSYEQYF; CDR3nt: TGTGCCAGCAGCGCCCAGCAACCTCCGGGACAGGGCTCCTACGAGCAGTACTTC
j_gene: TRBJ2-3; d_gene: NA; abundance: NA; v_gene: TRBV21-1; CDR3aa: CASSPVRTGGVEADTQYF; CDR3nt: TGTGCCAGCAGCCCTGTTCGGACGGGGGGCGTAGAGGCAGATACGCAGTATTTT
j_gene: TRBJ1-2; d_gene: NA; abundance: NA; v_gene: TRBV7-2; CDR3aa: CASSLVHSSYGYTF; CDR3nt: TGTGCCAGCAGCTTAGTTCACAGTTCCTATGGCTACACCTTC
j_gene: TRBJ2-5; d_gene: TRBD1; abundance: NA; v_gene: TRBV11-2; CDR3aa: CATLGDRAYQETQYF; CDR3nt: TGTGCCACGCTGGGAGACAGGGCCTACCAAGAGACCCAGTACTTC
j_gene: TRBJ2-7; d_gene: NA; abundance: few; v_gene: TRBV14; CDR3aa: CASSQVAGPYEQYF; CDR3nt: TGTGCCAGCAGCCAGGTAGCCGGTCCGTACGAGCAGTACTTC
j_gene: TRBJ2-7; d_gene: NA; abundance: few; v_gene: TRBV20-1; CDR3aa: CSALSTGSSYEQYF; CDR3nt: TGCAGTGCTCTGTCGACGGGGAGCTCCTACGAGCAGTACTTC
j_gene: TRBJ2-1; d_gene: TRBD2; abundance: NA; v_gene: TRBV7-8; CDR3aa: CASSPGLAGVNEQFF; CDR3nt: TGTGCCAGCAGCCCGGGACTAGCGGGAGTGAATGAGCAGTTCTTC
j_gene: TRBJ2-3; d_gene: TRBD2; abundance: NA; v_gene: TRBV12-3/TRBV12-4; CDR3aa: CASSLGGLASTDTQYF; CDR3nt: TGTGCCAGCAGTTTGGGCGGACTAGCTAGCACAGATACGCAGTATTTT
j_gene: TRBJ2-7; d_gene: TRBD1; abundance: NA; v_gene: TRBV12-3/TRBV12-4; CDR3aa: CASSPRTGSYEQYF; CDR3nt: TGTGCCAGCAGCCCACGGACAGGGTCATACGAGCAGTACTTC
j_gene: TRBJ2-1; d_gene: NA; abundance: NA; v_gene: TRBV5-5; CDR3aa: CASSPLVSEMAHEQFF; CDR3nt: TGTGCCAGCAGCCCTCTGGTGTCCGAAATGGCCCATGAGCAGTTCTTC
j_gene: TRBJ1-4; d_gene: NA; abundance: few; v_gene: TRBV4-1; CDR3aa: CASSQDYVGVDEKLFF; CDR3nt: TGCGCCAGCAGCCAAGATTATGTGGGAGTGGATGAAAAACTGTTTTTT
j_gene: TRBJ1-1; d_gene: NA; abundance: many; v_gene: TRBV5-6; CDR3aa: CASSLGPLESGAFF; CDR3nt: TGTGCCAGCAGCTTGGGGCCCCTTGAATCTGGGGCTTTCTTT
j_gene: TRBJ1-2; d_gene: NA; abundance: NA; v_gene: TRBV6-6; CDR3aa: CASSYVGDGYTF; CDR3nt: TGTGCCAGCAGTTACGTAGGGGATGGCTACACCTTC
j_gene: TRBJ2-1; d_gene: NA; abundance: NA; v_gene: TRBV6-2/TRBV6-3; CDR3aa: CASSDIGTSHMFNEQFF; CDR3nt: TGTGCCAGCAGCGATATCGGGACTTCCCACATGTTCAATGAGCAGTTCTTC
j_gene: TRBJ1-1; d_gene: NA; abundance: many; v_gene: TRBV5-1; CDR3aa: CASSLLGNTEAFF; CDR3nt: TGCGCCAGCAGCTTATTGGGGAACACTGAAGCTTTCTTT
j_gene: TRBJ2-7; d_gene: NA; abundance: few; v_gene: TRBV12-5; CDR3aa: CASGLVPEGEQYF; CDR3nt: TGTGCTAGTGGTTTGGTACCCGAGGGGGAGCAGTACTTC
j_gene: TRBJ1-2; d_gene: NA; abundance: few; v_gene: TRBV30; CDR3aa: CAWSRLQGYTF; CDR3nt: TGTGCCTGGAGTCGACTGCAAGGCTACACCTTC
j_gene: TRBJ1-2; d_gene: NA; abundance: few; v_gene: TRBV12-3/TRBV12-4; CDR3aa: CASSPLLDSLGHTF; CDR3nt: TGTGCCAGCAGTCCACTATTGGACAGTTTGGGGCACACCTTC
j_gene: TRBJ1-4; d_gene: TRBD1; abundance: few; v_gene: TRBV6-5; CDR3aa: CASSYDRGPNEKLFF; CDR3nt: TGTGCCAGCAGTTACGACAGGGGTCCTAATGAAAAACTGTTTTTT
j_gene: TRBJ1-2; d_gene: NA; abundance: many; v_gene: TRBV11-3; CDR3aa: CASSLQVGGYTF; CDR3nt: TGTGCCAGCAGCTTACAGGTTGGAGGCTACACCTTC
j_gene: TRBJ2-2; d_gene: TRBD2; abundance: NA; v_gene: TRBV2; CDR3aa: CATKWGTSGPTGELFF; CDR3nt: TGTGCCACCAAATGGGGGACTAGCGGGCCTACCGGGGAGCTGTTTTTT
j_gene: TRBJ1-6; d_gene: NA; abundance: few; v_gene: TRBV7-3; CDR3aa: CASSEGQKNSPLHF; CDR3nt: TGTGCCAGCAGCGAGGGACAAAAGAATTCACCCCTCCACTTT
j_gene: TRBJ2-7; d_gene: TRBD2; abundance: NA; v_gene: TRBV5-1; CDR3aa: CASSHLPGTSGSDEQYF; CDR3nt: TGCGCCAGCAGCCACTTACCGGGGACTAGCGGGAGTGACGAGCAGTACTTC
j_gene: TRBJ1-1; d_gene: NA; abundance: NA; v_gene: TRBV4-1; CDR3aa: CASSQRENTEAFF; CDR3nt: TGCGCCAGCAGCCAAAGAGAAAACACTGAAGCTTTCTTT
j_gene: TRBJ2-7; d_gene: TRBD1; abundance: NA; v_gene: TRBV5-5; CDR3aa: CASSLGQSAYEQYF; CDR3nt: TGTGCCAGCAGCCTGGGACAGTCGGCGTACGAGCAGTACTTC
j_gene: TRBJ2-7; d_gene: TRBD2; abundance: few; v_gene: TRBV24-1; CDR3aa: CATSDPSGNLDEQYF; CDR3nt: TGTGCCACCAGTGACCCCAGCGGGAACCTTGACGAGCAGTACTTC
j_gene: TRBJ2-7; d_gene: TRBD2; abundance: NA; v_gene: TRBV18; CDR3aa: CASSPKDGAGVYEQYF; CDR3nt: TGTGCCAGCTCACCCAAAGATGGAGCGGGAGTCTACGAGCAGTACTTC
j_gene: TRBJ2-7; d_gene: TRBD2; abundance: NA; v_gene: TRBV6-6; CDR3aa: CASSYSASGSYEQYF; CDR3nt: TGTGCCAGCAGTTACTCGGCTAGCGGCTCCTACGAGCAGTACTTC
j_gene: TRBJ2-3; d_gene: NA; abundance: NA; v_gene: TRBV7-9; CDR3aa: CASSALSGTDTQYF; CDR3nt: TGTGCCAGCAGCGCACTGTCGGGGACAGATACGCAGTATTTT
j_gene: TRBJ1-2; d_gene: NA; abundance: few; v_gene: TRBV29-1; CDR3aa: CSVPPAVGTYGYTF; CDR3nt: TGCAGCGTTCCTCCCGCGGTGGGGACCTATGGCTACACCTTC
j_gene: TRBJ2-7; d_gene: TRBD2; abundance: NA; v_gene: TRBV6-5; CDR3aa: CASSESGSPNEQYF; CDR3nt: TGTGCCAGCAGTGAGAGCGGGAGCCCCAACGAGCAGTACTTC
j_gene: TRBJ2-1; d_gene: TRBD1; abundance: NA; v_gene: TRBV29-1; CDR3aa: CSVNRGASYNEQFF; CDR3nt: TGCAGCGTTAACAGGGGTGCCTCCTACAATGAGCAGTTCTTC
j_gene: TRBJ2-3; d_gene: TRBD1; abundance: NA; v_gene: TRBV7-3; CDR3aa: CASSYRTGGSSSTDTQYF; CDR3nt: TGTGCCAGCAGCTACCGGACAGGGGGTAGCTCTAGCACAGATACGCAGTATTTT
j_gene: TRBJ2-3; d_gene: NA; abundance: NA; v_gene: TRBV9; CDR3aa: CASSGRGITDPQYF; CDR3nt: TGTGCCAGCAGCGGGCGCGGGATCACAGATCCGCAGTATTTT
j_gene: TRBJ2-2; d_gene: TRBD1; abundance: few; v_gene: TRBV7-2; CDR3aa: CASSSGQGLSTGELFF; CDR3nt: TGTGCCAGCAGCTCGGGACAGGGTTTGAGCACCGGGGAGCTGTTTTTT
j_gene: TRBJ2-1; d_gene: NA; abundance: NA; v_gene: TRBV29-1; CDR3aa: CSVRGLNEQFF; CDR3nt: TGCAGCGTGCGAGGACTCAATGAGCAGTTCTTC
j_gene: TRBJ2-7; d_gene: NA; abundance: few; v_gene: TRBV20-1; CDR3aa: CSASPSGGPREQYF; CDR3nt: TGCAGTGCTAGCCCCTCCGGAGGGCCCCGCGAGCAGTACTTC
j_gene: TRBJ2-5; d_gene: NA; abundance: NA; v_gene: TRBV29-1; CDR3aa: CSVEDGSRFGAQYF; CDR3nt: TGCAGCGTTGAAGATGGTTCCCGCTTTGGGGCCCAGTACTTC
j_gene: TRBJ1-3; d_gene: NA; abundance: few; v_gene: TRBV3-1; CDR3aa: CASSKGRSGNTIYF; CDR3nt: TGTGCCAGCAGTAAAGGCCGCTCTGGAAACACCATATATTTT
j_gene: TRBJ1-2; d_gene: NA; abundance: few; v_gene: TRBV24-1; CDR3aa: CATRGDTDYGYTF; CDR3nt: TGTGCCACCAGGGGGGACACGGACTATGGCTACACCTTC
j_gene: TRBJ2-3; d_gene: NA; abundance: few; v_gene: TRBV20-1; CDR3aa: CSSQADTQYF; CDR3nt: TGCAGTTCTCAGGCAGATACGCAGTATTTT
j_gene: TRBJ2-2; d_gene: NA; abundance: NA; v_gene: TRBV11-2; CDR3aa: CASSLDPGPGELFF; CDR3nt: TGTGCCAGCAGCTTAGACCCCGGTCCCGGGGAGCTGTTTTTT